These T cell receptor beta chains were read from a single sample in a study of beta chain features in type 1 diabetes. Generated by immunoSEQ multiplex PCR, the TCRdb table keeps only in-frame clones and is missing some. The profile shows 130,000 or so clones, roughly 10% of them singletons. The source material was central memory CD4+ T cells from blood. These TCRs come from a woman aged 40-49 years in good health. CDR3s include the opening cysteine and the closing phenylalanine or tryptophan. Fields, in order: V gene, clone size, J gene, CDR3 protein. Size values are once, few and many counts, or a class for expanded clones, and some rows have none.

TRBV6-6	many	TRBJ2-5	CASKQGFVETQYF
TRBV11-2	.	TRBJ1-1	CASRVEGVGTTEAFF
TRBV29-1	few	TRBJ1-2	CSFESGLAYTF
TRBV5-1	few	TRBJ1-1	CASSLGGAGTEAFF
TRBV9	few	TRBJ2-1	CASSVGGLAGDSFYNEQFF
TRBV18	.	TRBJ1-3	CASSPEGAPGNTIYF
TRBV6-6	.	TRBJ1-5	CASTETGNQPQHF
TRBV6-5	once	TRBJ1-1	CASTRERGTEAFF
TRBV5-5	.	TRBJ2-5	CASSSLGPLEETQYF
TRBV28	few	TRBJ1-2	CASRAGSPGYTF
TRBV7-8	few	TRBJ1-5	CASSLEGRTVNQPQHF
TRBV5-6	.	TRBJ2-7	CASSFRFGGGYEQYF
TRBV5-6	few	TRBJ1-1	CASSLYRGDTEAFF
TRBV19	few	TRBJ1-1	CASSIDGANTEAFF
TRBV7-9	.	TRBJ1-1	CASSLKYQAFF
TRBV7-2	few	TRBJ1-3	CASSHSGSSGNTIYF
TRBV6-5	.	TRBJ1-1	CASSHRQGYTEAFF
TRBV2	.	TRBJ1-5	CASTRGTVLYQPQHF
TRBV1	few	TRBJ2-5	CTRSEWTSGGVQETQYF
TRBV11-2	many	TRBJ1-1	CASSLRDRNTEAFF
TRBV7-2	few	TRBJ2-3	CASSLSGRGTDTQYF
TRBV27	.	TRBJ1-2	CASRRSLTGANYGYTF
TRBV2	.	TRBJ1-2	CASNNPNYGYTF
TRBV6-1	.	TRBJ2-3	CASSEGGHPSDTQYF
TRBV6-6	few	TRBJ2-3	CASSYQGDTQYF
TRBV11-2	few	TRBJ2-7	CASSPRWGQGLDEQYF
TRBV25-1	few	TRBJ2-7	CASSETRGRGPIWEQYF
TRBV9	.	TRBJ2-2	CASSVSGTGELFF
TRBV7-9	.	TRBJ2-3	CASSLVTGPIHTQYF
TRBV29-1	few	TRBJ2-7	CSVSQGRGIGEQYF